Listed here are 24 T cell receptor beta chains from one sample, sequenced in a study of CD8 T cells in Susac syndrome. An input of 0.5 to 1 ug of RNA was subjected to reverse transcription using random hexamers. TCRdb analysed the immunoSEQ multiplex PCR reads with MiXCR anew, one entry per CDR3 protein. The profile shows under 20,000 distinct CDR3 sequences, 90% to 95% of them singletons. The sample was CD8+ T cells from PBMCs. These receptors were taken from a human donor in good health.

In nucleotides, the CDR3 is TGTGCCAGCAGCTTTTCCGGGTCTACCTACGAGCAGTACGTC. Translated: CASSFSGSTYEQYV. V and J are TRBV5-4 and TRBJ2-7, with no clear D. V shed 2 bases and J shed 2 bases, with 11 bases lying between them. The CDR3 covers 14 residues. Germline V gene lookup returns CDR1 SGHNT and CDR2 YYREEE (reference sequence).

The chain recombines TRBV24-1 with TRBJ2-7; TRBD2 might be the D (6 bases). Deletions cut 4 bases from V and 4 bases from J, with 10 bases between. Per germline, CDR1 KGHDR and CDR2 SFDVKD. The CDR3 has 13 residues. Here the CDR3 reads CATSETGTYEQYF. In DNA form, the CDR3 reads TGTGCCACCAGTGAAACCGGGACTTACGAGCAGTACTTC.

V usage is TRBV19 and J usage is TRBJ2-7; 8 positions match TRBD2. The CDR3 is 15 residues long. The germline V gene has CDR1 LNHDA and CDR2 SQIVND (reference sequence). V was clipped by 5 bases and J by 3 bases; unmatched bases: 9. DNA of the CDR3: TGTGCCAGTAGTTCCTCCGGGGGGGGCGGCTACGAGCAGTACTTC. Encoded protein: CASSSSGGGGYEQYF.

The V call is TRBV27, the J call TRBJ2-5, with D perhaps matching TRBD1 or TRBD2 (5 bases each). V was trimmed by 3 bases and J by 1 base, leaving 6 bases between them. Germline V gene sequence: CDR1 MNHEY, CDR2 SMNVEV (reference sequence). This CDR3 is built from 13 residues. This CDR3 reads CASSLRGQETQYF. The CDR3 region has the DNA TGTGCCAGCAGTTTGAGGGGCCAAGAGACCCAGTACTTC.

The V call is TRBV11-2, the J call TRBJ2-2; a weak D match, TRBD2 (5 bases). Germline CDR1 and CDR2: SGHAT and FQNNGV. V was trimmed by 7 bases and J by 5 bases, leaving 14 bases between them. This CDR3 contains 14 residues. The CDR3 region is CASTGGRVTGELFF. CDR3 bases: TGTGCCAGCACGGGTGGGCGGGTGACCGGGGAGCTGTTTTTT.

This clonotype was seen only once. The chain couples TRBV24-1 to TRBJ2-3; D ambiguous. Between the trimmed V and J ends, which lost 2 bases and 6 bases, there was a span of 5 bases. The CDR3 consists of 12 residues. Germline CDR1 and CDR2: KGHDR and SFDVKD. The CDR3 sequence: CATSDWADTQYF. The CDR3 DNA sequence: TGTGCCACCAGTGATTGGGCGGATACGCAGTATTTT.

This chain joins TRBV19 and TRBJ2-1; TRBD1 aligns across 7 bases. V was pared by 5 bases and J by 8 bases, with 9 bases of the junction left unmatched. This CDR3 has 14 residues. CDR1 and CDR2 from the germline V gene are LNHDA and SQIVND (reference sequence). CDR3: CASSSIDRDHEQFF. In DNA form, the CDR3 reads TGTGCCAGTAGTTCGATAGACAGGGACCATGAGCAGTTCTTC.

A few counts support this clonotype. The J gene is TRBJ2-1, the V gene TRBV5-1; 9 bases align to TRBD2. This CDR3 contains 16 residues. Germline CDR1 and CDR2: SGHRS and YFSETQ. After removal of 0 bases from V and 3 bases from J, the junction contained 4 bases not matched to a gene. CDR3 sequence (DNA): TGCGCCAGCAGCTTGGCGACTAGCGGATTCTACAATGAGCAGTTCTTC. It encodes CASSLATSGFYNEQFF.

This clonotype was counted a few times. CDR3 region: CASSFLAGGTGELFF. Here the CDR3 DNA reads TGTGCCAGCAGTTTTCTAGCGGGAGGCACCGGGGAGCTGTTTTTT. The chain employs TRBV27 and TRBJ2-2; 11 bases are shared with TRBD2. This CDR3 has 15 residues. The germline V gene encodes CDR1 MNHEY and CDR2 SMNVEV (reference sequence). The ends lost 3 bases at V and 4 bases at J; junction bases unmatched: 1.

V gene TRBV19 combines with J gene TRBJ1-3; D remains unclear. Trimming left V 5 bases short and J 10 bases short, with 15 bases between. Germline-derived CDR1 and CDR2 are LNHDA and SQIVND (reference sequence). This CDR3 comprises 13 residues. In DNA form, the CDR3 reads TGTGCCAGTAGTGTGGCCCTTCAGTGGACCATATATTTT. This translates into CASSVALQWTIYF.

The V and J genes are TRBV6-2 or TRBV6-3 and TRBJ2-7; D perhaps matches TRBD2 (6 bases). This CDR3 contains 17 residues. The V end lost 2 bases, the J end lost 0 bases, and 17 bases lay between the germline ends. Germline V CDR1 and CDR2: MNHEY, SVGEGT. The CDR3 spells CASSYAGRRDGSYEQYV. In nucleotides, the CDR3 is TGTGCCAGCAGTTACGCGGGACGCCGAGACGGCTCCTACGAGCAGTACGTC.

The V gene is TRBV29-1, the J gene TRBJ2-7; unclear D gene. Germline V CDR1 and CDR2: SQVTM, ANQGSEA. Trimming pared 7 bases from V and 0 bases from J, leaving 13 bases between. The CDR3 is 13 amino acids. The DNA of the CDR3 is TGCAGCGCCCTTCACAGTGACTCCTACGAGCAGTACTTC. This sequence encodes CSALHSDSYEQYF.

The chain combines TRBV7-2 with TRBJ2-3, with 7 nucleotides matching TRBD2. Per the germline V gene, CDR1 is SGHTA and CDR2 is FQGNSA. The V segment lost 5 bases and the J segment 4 bases; nucleotides outside the gene matches: 6. This CDR3 is 14 amino acids long. CDR3 sequence (DNA): TGTGCCAGCAGCCAAGCGGGATTAGCAGATACGCAGTATTTT. Translating gives CASSQAGLADTQYF.

The chain links TRBV7-9 to TRBJ2-7, with 7 nucleotides matching TRBD1. The length of the CDR3 is 15 residues. V was pared by 5 bases and J by 3 bases, with 10 bases of the junction left unmatched. The V gene's germline CDR1 is SEHNR and CDR2 FQNEAQ (reference sequence). CDR3 DNA: TGTGCCAGCAGCCTCCGGGACAGTGAACACTACGAGCAGTACGTC. It encodes CASSLRDSEHYEQYV.

The rearrangement links TRBV5-6 to TRBJ1-1; perhaps TRBD1 as D (6 bases). V lost 1 base, J lost 6 bases, and 19 bases lay in between. The CDR3 has 16 amino acids. The germline gives CDR1 SGHDT, CDR2 YYEEEE. The CDR3 reads CASSLFPHRVEAEAFF. Written as DNA, the CDR3 is TGTGCCAGCAGCTTGTTTCCCCACAGGGTTGAAGCTGAAGCTTTCTTT.

The genes are TRBV4-3 and TRBJ2-1, with D tentatively TRBD1 (6 bases). The V end lost 0 bases, the J end lost 2 bases, and 14 bases lay between the germline ends. This CDR3 is built from 17 residues. Germline CDR1 and CDR2: LGHNA and YSLEER. CDR3 loop: CASSQDPAGVTYNEQFF. CDR3 nucleotide sequence: TGCGCCAGCAGCCAAGATCCGGCAGGGGTCACCTACAATGAGCAGTTCTTC.

The chain couples TRBV28 to TRBJ2-1; TRBD2 matches at 13 bases. The length of the CDR3 is 16 residues. The J segment lost 11 bases and the V segment lost 3 bases, leaving 10 bases of the junction unmatched. Germline values: CDR1 MDHEN, CDR2 SYDVKM. The CDR3 spells CASSFHTSGRAQKQFF. The CDR3 DNA follows: TGTGCCAGCAGTTTCCACACTAGCGGGAGGGCCCAAAAGCAGTTCTTC. Drawing the rest from reference TRBV28 and TRBJ2-1, the complete variable domain is DVKVTQSSRYLVKRTGEKVFLECVQDMDHENMFWYRQDPGLGLRLIYFSYDVKMKEKGDIPEGYSVSREKKERFSLILESASTNQTSMYLCASSFHTSGRAQKQFFGPGTRLTVL.

V is TRBV13 and J is TRBJ2-7; D possibly corresponds to TRBD1 (7 bases). Trimming took 2 bases from V and 5 from J, leaving 19 bases between them. This CDR3 comprises 16 residues. Germline-derived CDR1 and CDR2 are PRHDT and FYEKMQ (reference sequence). The CDR3 sequence is CASSLLGPGGSHEQYV. The CDR3 nucleotides are TGTGCCAGCAGCTTACTCGGCCCAGGGGGGAGTCACGAGCAGTACGTC.

A single count supports this clonotype. This chain joins TRBV20-1 and TRBJ2-6; no reliable D call. The V end lost 2 bases, the J end lost 0 bases, and 5 bases lay between the germline ends. The CDR3 length is 14 residues. The germline V gene encodes CDR1 DFQATT and CDR2 SNEGSKA (reference sequence). CDR3 nucleotide sequence: TGCAGTGCTAGAACGGACTCTGGGGCCAACGTCCTGACTTTC. Its protein is CSARTDSGANVLTF.

The chain employs TRBV7-9 and TRBJ1-4; 8 nucleotides align to TRBD1. The CDR3 is 16 residues long. The germline CDR1 and CDR2 sequences are SEHNR and FQNEAQ (reference sequence). V lost 6 bases, J lost 0 bases, and 6 bases stayed unmatched. CDR3 coding DNA: TGTGCCAGCAGTTTGGGACAGGCCACAACTAATGAAAAACTGTTTTTT. Protein sequence: CASSLGQATTNEKLFF.

The V gene is TRBV7-2, the J gene TRBJ2-7; perhaps TRBD1 as D (5 bases). Looked up from germline, CDR1 is SGHTA and CDR2 is FQGNSA. The CDR3 covers 14 residues. The germline V and J ends were trimmed by 4 bases and 3 bases, with 13 bases remaining between them. DNA for the CDR3: TGTGCCAGCAGCTGGGGCAGGGCCGGCTACGAGCAGTACTTC. Residues: CASSWGRAGYEQYF. Looking up the rest from reference TRBV7-2 and TRBJ2-7 gives the full variable domain: GAGVSQSPSNKVTEKGKDVELRCDPISGHTALYWYRQSLGQGLEFLIYFQGNSAPDKSGLPSDRFSAERTGGSVSTLTIQRTQQEDSAVYLCASSWGRAGYEQYFGPGTRLTVT.

The chain couples TRBV6-5 to TRBJ2-1; TRBD2 aligns across 9 bases. The CDR3 has 16 amino acids. The germline gives CDR1 MNHEY, CDR2 SVGAGI. With V trimmed by 3 bases and J by 8 bases, 11 bases remained unmatched. CDR3: CASSYDLGLARDEQFF. As DNA, the CDR3 is TGTGCCAGCAGTTATGACCTTGGACTAGCGCGCGATGAGCAGTTCTTC.

The rearrangement uses TRBV11-2 and TRBJ2-5, with TRBD1 matching over 9 bases. The CDR3 has 13 amino acids. Looked up from germline, CDR1 is SGHAT and CDR2 is FQNNGV. V shed 5 bases and J 6 bases; nucleotides not matched to a gene: 4. This CDR3 is CASSNRGPKTQYF. The CDR3 region has the DNA TGTGCCAGCAGCAACAGGGGGCCGAAGACCCAGTACTTC.

This chain uses TRBV9 with TRBJ2-1; perhaps D is TRBD1 or TRBD2 (5 bases each). The CDR3 length is 15 residues. The ends were cut back, 0 bases at V and 0 bases at J, with 7 bases in the middle. CDR1 and CDR2 (germline): SGDLS, YYNGEE. In DNA form, the CDR3 reads TGTGCCAGCAGCGTAGACGGGGCCTCCTACAATGAGCAGTTCTTC. Protein sequence: CASSVDGASYNEQFF.